Given below is one T cell receptor (beta chain) in context. Its cognate antigen is unknown. Germline V gene lookup returns CDR1 SGHTA and CDR2 FQGTGA. V was clipped by 1 base and J by 7 bases, with 17 bases between them. The CDR3 contains 17 residues. The sample belongs to a study of OX40 agonist ivuxolimab in advanced cancers. General observations from the study: Expanded clones belonging to CD8+ T cells outnumbered, on average, those of CD4+.

Method: immunoSEQ multiplex PCR; TCRdb's copy keeps in-frame clones and lacks some. The sample yields tens of thousands of clones, approximately 90% seen once. Sequenced here: CD4+ or CD8+ T cells sorted from blood, sampled in a trial of the OX40 agonist ivuxolimab. The chain is built from TRBV7-3 and TRBJ1-6, with D perhaps matching TRBD1 (5 bases). The receptor's source is an adult with an advanced solid tumor such as melanoma, head and neck, liver or kidney cancer. The CDR3 region is CASSLIQSGPKNSPLHF. CDR3 nucleotides: TGTGCCAGCAGCTTAATCCAATCGGGGCCGAAAAATTCACCCCTCCACTTT.